One and the same sample provided the 29 T cell receptor beta chains below, sequenced in a study of long-term antiretroviral therapy in people with HIV. Researchers report immunoSEQ v3.0 was run at survey level. Clones were read by immunoSEQ multiplex PCR, and TCRdb kept only the in-frame ones, dropping some. The sample holds approximately 20,000 clones; approximately 84% are singletons and the top ten take 3.5% to 6%. The sample here was unsorted PBMCs, taken 0.5 years after starting antiretroviral therapy. These receptors all stem from a man in his late teens or twenties with HIV.

The chain has TRBV7-2 and TRBJ1-5; possible D gene TRBD1, 6 bases. V was clipped by 10 bases and J by 6 bases, with 22 bases between them. This CDR3 comprises 15 residues. From germline, CDR1 is SGHTA and CDR2 FQGNSA. The DNA of the CDR3 is TGTGCCACATCAATTGAGGCAGGGGAATTTCAGCCCCAGCATTTT. It yields the protein CATSIEAGEFQPQHF.

This clone was observed a few times. The V gene is TRBV11-2, the J gene TRBJ1-6; D is unclear. This CDR3 has 16 amino acids. V was cut by 0 bases and J by 4 bases, with 10 bases left in between. The V gene's germline CDR1 is SGHAT and CDR2 FQNNGV. The CDR3 DNA is TGTGCCAGCAGCTTAGACGGCATTAGGTATAATTCACCCCTCCACTTT. Translated, it gives CASSLDGIRYNSPLHF.

This clone occurred a few times. The CDR3 loop reads CASSIGNEQFF. Here the CDR3 DNA reads TGTGCCAGCTCAATCGGCAATGAGCAGTTCTTC. The chain links TRBV18 to TRBJ2-1; no definite D call. V was clipped by 5 bases and J by 6 bases, with 5 bases between them. Germline V gene data show CDR1 as KGHSH and CDR2 as LQKENI. CDR3 length equals 11 residues. The full variable domain, in which reference TRBV18 and TRBJ2-1 provide the parts outside the CDR3, is NAGVMQNPRHLVRRRGQEARLRCSPMKGHSHVYWYRQLPEEGLKFMVYLQKENIIDESGMPKERFSAEFPKEGPSILRIQQVVRGDSAAYFCASSIGNEQFFGPGTRLTVL.

The chain couples TRBV27 to TRBJ1-2; the D gene is possibly TRBD1 (6 bases). Trimming took off 6 bases at V and 4 bases at J, with 15 bases between the two ends. The length of the CDR3 is 14 residues. In germline, CDR1 is MNHEY, CDR2 SMNVEV (reference sequence). Here the CDR3 reads CASRTGTSLYGYTF. CDR3 coding DNA: TGTGCCAGCAGAACCGGGACATCACTCTATGGCTACACCTTC.

CDR3 DNA sequence: TGTGCCAGCAGCTTGGGACTAGCGGAGGGAAACCCTTACGAGCAGTACTTC. Residues: CASSLGLAEGNPYEQYF. The chain combines TRBV5-5 with TRBJ2-7; TRBD2 aligns across 9 bases. Germline loops: CDR1 SGHKS, CDR2 YYEKEE (reference sequence). This CDR3 contains 17 residues. Unmatched junction bases numbered 11, after V lost 0 bases and J lost 4 bases.

The chain recombines TRBV6-5 with TRBJ2-5, with 7 positions matching TRBD1. The ends lost 2 bases at V and 0 bases at J; junction bases unmatched: 6. CDR3 length: 16 amino acids. Germline CDR1 and CDR2: MNHEY and SVGAGI. As DNA, the CDR3 is TGTGCCAGCAGTTACCGGTCGACAGGGAACCAAGAGACCCAGTACTTC. It is translated as CASSYRSTGNQETQYF.

V is TRBV30 and J is TRBJ2-1, with TRBD2 as a possible D gene (5 bases). The V and J ends lost 2 bases and 7 bases respectively, with 9 bases between them. The CDR3 runs to 12 residues. Germline CDR1 is GTSNPN and CDR2 is SVGIG (reference sequence). The CDR3 coding sequence is TGTGCCTGGAGTCCAACGGGGAATGAGCAGTTCTTC. The encoded protein is CAWSPTGNEQFF.

The DNA of the CDR3 is TGCGCCAGCAGCCAAGATTTGGGTGGAACTCAGCCCCAGCATTTT. It codes for CASSQDLGGTQPQHF. This chain joins TRBV4-3 and TRBJ1-5; no definite D call. CDR3 length equals 15 residues. The V end was cut by 0 bases, the J end by 6 bases, with 12 bases between. Germline-derived CDR1 and CDR2 are LGHNA and YSLEER.

On this clone itself: One end of the junction does not line up with germline, which may come from a read error. V gene TRBV12-5 combines with J gene TRBJ2-5; D not resolved. The germline gives CDR1 LGHNT, CDR2 FRNRAP. There are 12 residues in the CDR3. The CDR3, as DNA: TGTGCTAGTGGTTTGTCCCAAGGGACCCAGTACTTC. Amino acids: CASGLSQGTQYF.

V gene TRBV13 combines with J gene TRBJ1-3; D is unclear. Deletions cut 4 bases from V and 3 bases from J, with 13 bases between. The CDR3 is 15 amino acids. Germline V gene data show CDR1 as PRHDT and CDR2 as FYEKMQ (reference sequence). Here the CDR3 reads CASSSHSPIGNTIYF. For the CDR3, the DNA is TGTGCCAGCAGCTCACATAGTCCGATTGGAAACACCATATATTTT.

The chain couples TRBV5-1 to TRBJ1-4, with 9 bases that match TRBD1. V shed 4 bases, J shed 4 bases, and the junction held 2 bases outside the gene matches. Germline V gene data show CDR1 as SGHRS and CDR2 as YFSETQ. There are 14 residues in the CDR3. The CDR3 DNA sequence: TGCGCCAGCAGCCGGACAGGGGTTAATGAAAAACTGTTTTTT. It codes for CASSRTGVNEKLFF. Full variable domain (remainder filled in from reference TRBV5-1 and TRBJ1-4): KAGVTQTPRYLIKTRGQQVTLSCSPISGHRSVSWYQQTPGQGLQFLFEYFSETQRNKGNFPGRFSGRQFSNSRSEMNVSTLELGDSALYLCASSRTGVNEKLFFGSGTQLSVL.

This clone was seen just once. The CDR3 nucleotides read TGTGCCAGCACCTCTACCGGGATAAGTGGAAACACCATATATTTT. Translation gives CASTSTGISGNTIYF. This chain connects TRBV18 to TRBJ1-3, with D hard to call. The germline V and J ends were trimmed by 8 bases and 3 bases, with 17 bases remaining between them. The CDR3 is made up of 15 amino acids. CDR1 is KGHSH and CDR2 is LQKENI in the germline V gene.

J is TRBJ2-7 and V is TRBV6-5; TRBD1 might be the D (6 bases). CDR1 is MNHEY, CDR2 SVGAGI, per germline. This CDR3 is built from 14 residues. Trimming took 8 bases from V and 2 from J, leaving 16 bases between them. CDR3: CASGTYRVPYEQYF. CDR3 nucleotides: TGTGCCAGCGGGACCTACAGGGTACCCTACGAGCAGTACTTC.

The rearrangement joins TRBV5-1 to TRBJ2-1; 8 bases match TRBD1. J was trimmed by 6 bases and V by 4 bases; bases with no gene match: 6. This CDR3 is built from 14 residues. CDR1 is SGHRS, CDR2 YFSETQ, per germline. Here the CDR3 reads CASSIGTGGNEQFF. The CDR3 DNA reads as TGCGCCAGCAGCATCGGGACAGGCGGCAATGAGCAGTTCTTC.

DNA of the CDR3: TGTGCCAGCGACAGGGATATTCAGCCCCAGCATTTT. Translated, it gives CASDRDIQPQHF. The chain has TRBV6-1 and TRBJ1-5, with 7 positions matching TRBD1. Trimming removed 8 bases from V and 6 bases from J; junction bases left unmatched: 4. Germline values: CDR1 MNHNS, CDR2 SASEGT. This CDR3 spans 12 amino acids.

This clone showed up just once. J is TRBJ2-7 and V is TRBV5-3; TRBD1 is a possible D gene (6 bases). TRBV5-3 is noted as an ORF with a role that remains uncertain. V was clipped by 5 bases and J by 2 bases, with 8 bases between them. This CDR3 comprises 12 residues. The CDR3 loop reads CARRGQTYEQYF. As DNA, the CDR3 is TGTGCCAGAAGAGGACAGACCTACGAGCAGTACTTC.

The chain combines TRBV5-6 with TRBJ2-3, with 10 bases aligning to TRBD2. The CDR3 has 18 amino acids. The germline V gene encodes CDR1 SGHDT and CDR2 YYEEEE. J gave up 0 bases and V 3 bases, and 10 bases lay outside the gene matches. The CDR3 DNA reads as TGTGCCAGCAGCTGGTCTAGCGGGAGCCCGAGTAGCACAGATACGCAGTATTTT. Translating it yields CASSWSSGSPSSTDTQYF.

CDR3 region: CAWSVQGRGGNQPQHF. Written as DNA, the CDR3 is TGTGCCTGGAGTGTACAGGGGCGGGGGGGCAATCAGCCCCAGCATTTT. V gene TRBV30 combines with J gene TRBJ1-5; 7 bases are a match to TRBD1. Trimming removed 0 bases from V and 2 bases from J; junction bases left unmatched: 7. Germline V gene data show CDR1 as GTSNPN and CDR2 as SVGIG (reference sequence). The CDR3 spans 16 residues.

The chain is built from TRBV27 and TRBJ2-3; D is undetermined. CDR3 size: 14 residues. Trimming took 6 bases from V and 0 from J, leaving 10 bases between them. Germline values: CDR1 MNHEY, CDR2 SMNVEV (reference sequence). CDR3 DNA sequence: TGTGCCAGCAGCTCCCATGCGAGCACAGATACGCAGTATTTT. It specifies CASSSHASTDTQYF.

The CDR3, as DNA: TGTGCCAGCAGCTTGGAGGCCGGGAGGGCCGGGGCAGATACGCAGTATTTT. Protein: CASSLEAGRAGADTQYF. J is TRBJ2-3 and V is TRBV5-4; TRBD2 agrees at 8 bases. CDR1 is SGHNT, CDR2 YYREEE, per germline (reference sequence). The CDR3 consists of 17 residues. J gave up 4 bases and V 0 bases, and 10 bases lay outside the gene matches.

This chain joins TRBV6-1 and TRBJ1-1; the D gene is possibly TRBD1 (5 bases). Looked up from germline, CDR1 is MNHNS and CDR2 is SASEGT. Trimming cost V 4 bases and J 7 bases, with 13 bases left between them. The CDR3 extends over 13 amino acids. The CDR3 DNA sequence: TGTGCCAGCAGTGGGGGACGAATTTATGAAGCTTTCTTT. It yields the protein CASSGGRIYEAFF.

The chain uses TRBV4-1 and TRBJ2-1; 10 nucleotides align to TRBD1. Trimming took 3 bases from V and 2 from J; bases not matched to a gene: 1. The CDR3 runs to 15 residues. Germline V gene sequence: CDR1 MGHRA, CDR2 YSYEKL. This CDR3 is CASSHGQGAYNEQFF. The CDR3 DNA is TGCGCCAGCAGCCATGGACAGGGGGCCTACAATGAGCAGTTCTTC.

This clone counts as medium-sized (0.01 to 0.1%). The chain joins TRBV5-1 to TRBJ2-3; no reliable D call. Germline values: CDR1 SGHRS, CDR2 YFSETQ. Trimming removed 0 bases at V and 0 bases at J, with 5 bases between. The CDR3 length is 14 residues. CDR3 sequence: CASSLGQSTDTQYF. CDR3 DNA sequence: TGCGCCAGCAGCTTGGGTCAGAGCACAGATACGCAGTATTTT.

This clone came up a few times. V is TRBV5-5 and J is TRBJ2-1; D may be TRBD1 (5 bases). The CDR3 contains 14 residues. V lost 4 bases and J lost 5, with 13 bases in between. CDR1 SGHKS and CDR2 YYEKEE come from the germline V gene (reference sequence). The CDR3 nucleotides are TGTGCCAGCAGCCCGGAATTCAGGGACAATGAGCAGTTCTTC. Translating it yields CASSPEFRDNEQFF.

The V call is TRBV5-1, the J call TRBJ1-5, with a tentative D call TRBD1 (5 bases). The germline gives CDR1 SGHRS, CDR2 YFSETQ. Trimming cost V 4 bases and J 11 bases, with 22 bases left between them. This CDR3 has 15 amino acids. In nucleotides, the CDR3 is TGCGCCAGCAGCCCGGACGGGGGGACCGGGCAGACCCAGCATTTT. It translates to CASSPDGGTGQTQHF.

This clone has just one count. The J gene is TRBJ2-3, the V gene TRBV6-6; either TRBD1 or TRBD2 may fit D (5 bases each). Germline V gene data show CDR1 as MNHNY and CDR2 as SVGAGI (reference sequence). The CDR3 totals 15 residues. V was trimmed by 0 bases and J by 2 bases, leaving 9 bases between them. The CDR3 here is CASSYSDGTTDTQYF. The CDR3 region has the DNA TGTGCCAGCAGTTACTCGGACGGGACCACAGATACGCAGTATTTT.

This clone was seen a few times. This chain connects TRBV7-9 to TRBJ1-2; maybe TRBD1 (6 bases). The ends were cut back, 5 bases at V and 8 bases at J, with 18 bases in the middle. In germline, CDR1 is SEHNR, CDR2 FQNEAQ (reference sequence). The CDR3 is made up of 14 amino acids. The CDR3 is CASSIPGHRQGYTF. The CDR3 coding sequence is TGTGCCAGCAGCATCCCGGGACACCGTCAGGGCTACACCTTC.

The chain recombines TRBV27 with TRBJ2-7; no definite D call. Trimming took off 0 bases at V and 3 bases at J, with 6 bases between the two ends. The CDR3 has 13 residues. Germline-derived CDR1 and CDR2 are MNHEY and SMNVEV (reference sequence). The CDR3 is CASSLSGSYEQYF. CDR3 in DNA: TGTGCCAGCAGTTTATCTGGCAGCTACGAGCAGTACTTC.

The count of this clone is one. In DNA form, the CDR3 reads TGTGCCAGCTTATCTCTAGCGGCCTACAATGAGCAGTTCTTC. Its protein is CASLSLAAYNEQFF. The genes are TRBV28 and TRBJ2-1; 7 positions agree with TRBD2. CDR1 is MDHEN, CDR2 SYDVKM, per germline. Germline trimming cut 8 bases from V and 2 bases from J; bases unmatched to any gene: 6. The CDR3 totals 14 residues. The full variable domain, with the rest looked up from reference TRBV28 and TRBJ2-1, is DVKVTQSSRYLVKRTGEKVFLECVQDMDHENMFWYRQDPGLGLRLIYFSYDVKMKEKGDIPEGYSVSREKKERFSLILESASTNQTSMYLCASLSLAAYNEQFFGPGTRLTVL.